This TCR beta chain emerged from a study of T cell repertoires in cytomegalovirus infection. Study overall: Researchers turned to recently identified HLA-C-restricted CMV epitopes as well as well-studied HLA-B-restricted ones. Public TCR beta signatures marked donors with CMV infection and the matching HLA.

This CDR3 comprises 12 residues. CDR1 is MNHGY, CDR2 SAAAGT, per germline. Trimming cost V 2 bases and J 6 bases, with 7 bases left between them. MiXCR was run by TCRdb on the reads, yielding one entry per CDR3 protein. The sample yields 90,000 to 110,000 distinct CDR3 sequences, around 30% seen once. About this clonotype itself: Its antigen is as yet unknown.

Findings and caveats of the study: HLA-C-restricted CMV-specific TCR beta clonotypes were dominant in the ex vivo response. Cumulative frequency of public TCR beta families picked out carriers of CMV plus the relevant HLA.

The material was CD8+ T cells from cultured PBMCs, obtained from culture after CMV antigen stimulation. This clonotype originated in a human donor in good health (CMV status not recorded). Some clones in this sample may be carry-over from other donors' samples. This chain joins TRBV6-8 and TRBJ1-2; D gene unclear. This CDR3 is CASSYVGDGYTF. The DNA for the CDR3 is TGTGCCAGCAGTTACGTCGGGGATGGCTACACCTTC.